The T cell receptor (beta chain) under discussion was sequenced for a study of cytomegalovirus exposure and HLA in healthy donors. Looking at the study overall: About 180 million T cells yielded roughly 120 million unique TCR beta sequences, as an earlier analysis found.

Whole-study results and caveats: Using the classifier, cytomegalovirus status was reportedly diagnosed with high specificity and sensitivity.

Donors consisted of healthy bone marrow donors. V lost 5 bases and J lost 8; bases outside the gene matches: 7. Germline CDR1 is SNHLY and CDR2 is FYNNEI. This CDR3 comprises 15 residues. The PCR contained 60 Vbeta and 13 Jbeta primers. Produced via immunoSEQ multiplex PCR; TCRdb's table is partial and in-frame only. The profile covers fewer than 130,000 clones, with 60% to 80% appearing a single time and about 2.5% taken by the ten largest. The sample holds one count of this clone. Antigen: not known. This TCR derives from a man aged 45-60 years in good health and CMV-seropositive. V and J are TRBV2 and TRBJ1-4; 11 nucleotides match TRBD1. Sequencing used PBMCs. CDR3 sequence: CASSLGGTGGEKLFF. The CDR3 nucleotides are TGTGCCAGCAGTCTCGGCGGGACAGGGGGAGAAAAACTGTTTTTT.